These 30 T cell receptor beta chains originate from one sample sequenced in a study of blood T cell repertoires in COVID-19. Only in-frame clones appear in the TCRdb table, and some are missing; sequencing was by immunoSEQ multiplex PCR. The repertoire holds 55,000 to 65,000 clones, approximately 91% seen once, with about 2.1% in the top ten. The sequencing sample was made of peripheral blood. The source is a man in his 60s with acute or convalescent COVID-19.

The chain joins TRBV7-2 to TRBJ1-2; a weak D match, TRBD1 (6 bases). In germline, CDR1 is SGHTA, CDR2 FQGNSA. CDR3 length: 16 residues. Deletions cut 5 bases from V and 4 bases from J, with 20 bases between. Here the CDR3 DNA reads TGTGCCAGCAGCAATTTAGCCGGGGGGCTCGTCTATGGCTACACCTTC. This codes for CASSNLAGGLVYGYTF.

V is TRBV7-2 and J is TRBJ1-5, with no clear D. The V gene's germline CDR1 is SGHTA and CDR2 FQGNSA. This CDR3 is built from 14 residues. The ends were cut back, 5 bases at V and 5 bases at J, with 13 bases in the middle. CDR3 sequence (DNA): TGTGCCAGCAGCCCTCTTGGAGGAGATCAGCCCCAGCATTTT. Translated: CASSPLGGDQPQHF.

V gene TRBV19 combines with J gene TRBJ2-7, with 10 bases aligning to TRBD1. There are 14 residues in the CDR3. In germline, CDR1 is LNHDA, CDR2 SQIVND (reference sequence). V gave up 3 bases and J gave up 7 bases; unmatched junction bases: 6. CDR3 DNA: TGTGCCAGTAGTATTCGACAGGGGGCGAGTGAGCAGTACTTC. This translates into CASSIRQGASEQYF.

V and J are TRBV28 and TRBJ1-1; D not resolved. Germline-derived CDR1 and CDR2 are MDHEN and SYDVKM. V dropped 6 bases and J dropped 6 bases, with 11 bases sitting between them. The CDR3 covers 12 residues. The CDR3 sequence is CASSSGPSEAFF. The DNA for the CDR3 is TGTGCCAGCAGCTCAGGCCCCTCTGAAGCTTTCTTT.

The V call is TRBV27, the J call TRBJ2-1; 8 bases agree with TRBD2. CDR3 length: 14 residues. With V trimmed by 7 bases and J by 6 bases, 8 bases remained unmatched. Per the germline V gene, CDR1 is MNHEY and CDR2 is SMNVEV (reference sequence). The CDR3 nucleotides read TGTGCCAGCAATCGACTAGCGCTCTCCAATGAGCAGTTCTTC. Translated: CASNRLALSNEQFF.

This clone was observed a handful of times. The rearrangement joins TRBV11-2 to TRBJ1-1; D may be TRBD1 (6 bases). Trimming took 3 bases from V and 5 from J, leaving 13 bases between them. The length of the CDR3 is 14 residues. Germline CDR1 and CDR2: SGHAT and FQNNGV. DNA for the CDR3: TGTGCCAGCAGCTTGAACAGGGATTTGACTGAAGCTTTCTTT. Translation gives CASSLNRDLTEAFF.

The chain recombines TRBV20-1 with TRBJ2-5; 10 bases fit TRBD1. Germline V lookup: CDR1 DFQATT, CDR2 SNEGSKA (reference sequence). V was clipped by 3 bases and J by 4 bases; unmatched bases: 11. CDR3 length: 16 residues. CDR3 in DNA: TGCAGTGCTAGTCGTGACAGGGGGCAGTTGGGAGAGACCCAGTACTTC. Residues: CSASRDRGQLGETQYF.

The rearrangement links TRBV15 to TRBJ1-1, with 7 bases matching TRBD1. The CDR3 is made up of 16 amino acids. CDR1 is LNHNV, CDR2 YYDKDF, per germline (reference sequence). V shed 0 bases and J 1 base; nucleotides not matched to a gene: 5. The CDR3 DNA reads TGTGCCACCAGCAGAGACCCGGACAGGCCGAACACTGAAGCTTTCTTT. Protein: CATSRDPDRPNTEAFF.

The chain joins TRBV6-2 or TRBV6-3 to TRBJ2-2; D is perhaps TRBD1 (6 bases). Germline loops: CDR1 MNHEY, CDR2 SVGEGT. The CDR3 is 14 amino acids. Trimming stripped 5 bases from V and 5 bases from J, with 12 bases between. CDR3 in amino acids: CASSLSRGTGELFF. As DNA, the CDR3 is TGTGCCAGCAGTCTCAGCAGGGGAACCGGGGAGCTGTTTTTT.

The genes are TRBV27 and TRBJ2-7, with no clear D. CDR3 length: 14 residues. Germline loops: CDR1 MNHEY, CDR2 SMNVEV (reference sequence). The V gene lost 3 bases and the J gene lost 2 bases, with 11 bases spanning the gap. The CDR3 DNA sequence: TGTGCCAGCAGTTTTGACCGCGGCCCCTACGAGCAGTACTTC. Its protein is CASSFDRGPYEQYF.

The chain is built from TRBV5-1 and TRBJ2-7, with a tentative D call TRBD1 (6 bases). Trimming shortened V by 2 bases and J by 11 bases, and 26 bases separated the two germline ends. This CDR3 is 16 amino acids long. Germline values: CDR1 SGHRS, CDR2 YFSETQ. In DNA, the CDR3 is TGCGCCAGCAGCTTCCGACAGGCCACCGGAAAATGGACGGAGTACTTC. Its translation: CASSFRQATGKWTEYF.

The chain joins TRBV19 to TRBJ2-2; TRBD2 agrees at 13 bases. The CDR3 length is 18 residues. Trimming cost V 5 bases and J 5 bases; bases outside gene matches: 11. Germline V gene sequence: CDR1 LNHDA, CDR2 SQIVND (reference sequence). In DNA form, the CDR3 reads TGTGCCAGTAGTGGGGTGGGACTAGCGGGATCCGGAACCGGGGAGCTGTTTTTT. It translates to CASSGVGLAGSGTGELFF.

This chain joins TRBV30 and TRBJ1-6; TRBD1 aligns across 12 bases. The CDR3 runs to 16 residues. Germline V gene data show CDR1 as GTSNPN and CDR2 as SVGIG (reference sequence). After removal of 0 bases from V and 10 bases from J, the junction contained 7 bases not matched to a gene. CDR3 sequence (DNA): TGTGCCTGGAGTGTATTGGGACAGGGGGCGCGGTCACCCCTCCACTTT. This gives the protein CAWSVLGQGARSPLHF.

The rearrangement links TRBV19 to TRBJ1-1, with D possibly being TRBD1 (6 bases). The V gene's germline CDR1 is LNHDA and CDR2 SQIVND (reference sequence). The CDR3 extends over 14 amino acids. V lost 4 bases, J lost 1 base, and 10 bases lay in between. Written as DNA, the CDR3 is TGTGCCAGTAGTACAAGACAGGAGAACACTGAAGCTTTCTTT. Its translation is CASSTRQENTEAFF.

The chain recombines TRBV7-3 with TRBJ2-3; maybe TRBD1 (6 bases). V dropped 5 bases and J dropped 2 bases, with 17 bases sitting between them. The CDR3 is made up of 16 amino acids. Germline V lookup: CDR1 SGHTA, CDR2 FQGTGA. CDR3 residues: CASSAQGDTYTDTQYF. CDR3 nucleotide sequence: TGTGCCAGCAGCGCCCAAGGGGACACCTACACAGATACGCAGTATTTT.

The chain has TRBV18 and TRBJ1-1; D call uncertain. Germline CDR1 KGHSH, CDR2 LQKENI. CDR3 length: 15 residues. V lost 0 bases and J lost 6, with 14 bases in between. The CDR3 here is CASSPPGGGFSEAFF. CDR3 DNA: TGTGCCAGCTCACCACCCGGTGGAGGGTTTTCTGAAGCTTTCTTT.

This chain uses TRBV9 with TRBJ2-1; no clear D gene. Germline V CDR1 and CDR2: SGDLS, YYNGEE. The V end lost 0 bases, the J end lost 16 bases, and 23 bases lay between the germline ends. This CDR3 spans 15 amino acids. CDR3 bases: TGTGCCAGCAGCGTAGTCGATTCAGGCAACAGTGAGCCCTTCTTC. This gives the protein CASSVVDSGNSEPFF.

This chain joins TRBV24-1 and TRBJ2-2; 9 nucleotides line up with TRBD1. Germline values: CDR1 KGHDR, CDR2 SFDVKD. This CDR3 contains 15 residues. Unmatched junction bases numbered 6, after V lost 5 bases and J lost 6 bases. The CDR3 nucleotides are TGTGCCACCAGTGGGACAGGGGTTAAGGCCGGGGAGCTGTTTTTT. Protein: CATSGTGVKAGELFF.

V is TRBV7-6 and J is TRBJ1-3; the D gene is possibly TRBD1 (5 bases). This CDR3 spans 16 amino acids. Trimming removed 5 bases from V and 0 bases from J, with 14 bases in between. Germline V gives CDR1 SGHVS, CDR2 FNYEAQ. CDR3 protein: CASSQRQSLSGNTIYF. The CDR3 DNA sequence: TGTGCCAGCAGCCAACGACAGTCCCTCTCTGGAAACACCATATATTTT.

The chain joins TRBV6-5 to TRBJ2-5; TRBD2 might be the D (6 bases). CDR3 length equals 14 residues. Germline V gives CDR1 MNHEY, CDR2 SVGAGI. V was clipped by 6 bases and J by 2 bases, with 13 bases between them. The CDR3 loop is CASSLNRGQETQYF. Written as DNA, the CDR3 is TGTGCCAGCAGCCTGAATCGGGGGCAAGAGACCCAGTACTTC.

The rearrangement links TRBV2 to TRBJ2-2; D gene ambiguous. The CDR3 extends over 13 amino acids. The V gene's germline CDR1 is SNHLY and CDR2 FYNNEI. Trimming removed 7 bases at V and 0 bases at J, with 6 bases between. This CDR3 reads CASTQTNTGELFF. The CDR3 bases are TGTGCCAGCACACAGACGAACACCGGGGAGCTGTTTTTT.

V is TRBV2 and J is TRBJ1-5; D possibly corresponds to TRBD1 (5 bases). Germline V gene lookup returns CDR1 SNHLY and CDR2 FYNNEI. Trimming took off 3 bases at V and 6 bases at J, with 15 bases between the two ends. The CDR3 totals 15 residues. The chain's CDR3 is CASSEDGGEVQPQHF. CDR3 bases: TGTGCCAGCAGTGAGGACGGGGGGGAGGTTCAGCCCCAGCATTTT.

The CDR3 region is CASKDSGRTEAFF. In DNA form, the CDR3 reads TGTGCCAGCAAGGATTCGGGGAGGACTGAAGCTTTCTTT. The chain has TRBV6-5 and TRBJ1-1, with D unclear. Trimming pared 7 bases from V and 5 bases from J, leaving 14 bases between. The CDR3 has 13 residues. In germline, CDR1 is MNHEY, CDR2 SVGAGI.

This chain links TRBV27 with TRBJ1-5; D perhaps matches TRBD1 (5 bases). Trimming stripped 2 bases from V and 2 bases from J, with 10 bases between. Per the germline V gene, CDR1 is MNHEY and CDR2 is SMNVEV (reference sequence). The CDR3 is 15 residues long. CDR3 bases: TGTGCCAGCAGTTTAAGGGGTTTGGGCAATCAGCCCCAGCATTTT. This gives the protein CASSLRGLGNQPQHF.

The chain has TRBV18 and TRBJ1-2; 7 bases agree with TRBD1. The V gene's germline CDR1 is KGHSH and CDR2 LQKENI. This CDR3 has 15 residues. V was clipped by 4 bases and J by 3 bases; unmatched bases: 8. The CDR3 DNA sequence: TGTGCCAGCTCACTTCAGGGGGGCGCGGACTATGGCTACACCTTC. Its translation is CASSLQGGADYGYTF.

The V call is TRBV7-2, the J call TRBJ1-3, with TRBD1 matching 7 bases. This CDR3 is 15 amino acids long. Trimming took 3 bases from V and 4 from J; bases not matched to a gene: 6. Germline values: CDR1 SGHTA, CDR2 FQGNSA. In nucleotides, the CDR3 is TGTGCCAGCAGCTTCGCAGGGGGAGAAGGAAACACCATATATTTT. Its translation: CASSFAGGEGNTIYF.

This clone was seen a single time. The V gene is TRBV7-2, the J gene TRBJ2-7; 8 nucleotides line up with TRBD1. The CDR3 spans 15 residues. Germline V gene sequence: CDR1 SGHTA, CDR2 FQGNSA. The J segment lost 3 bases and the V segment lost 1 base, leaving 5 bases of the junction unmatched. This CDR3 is CASSLEGQVFYEQYF. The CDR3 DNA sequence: TGTGCCAGCAGCTTAGAGGGACAGGTCTTCTACGAGCAGTACTTC.

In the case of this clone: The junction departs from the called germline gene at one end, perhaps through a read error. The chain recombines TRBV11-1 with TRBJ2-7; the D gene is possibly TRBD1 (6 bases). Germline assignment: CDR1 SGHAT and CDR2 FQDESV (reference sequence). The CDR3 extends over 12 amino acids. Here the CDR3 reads CASSLTGRQANF. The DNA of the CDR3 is TGTGCCAGCAGCTTAACCGGTAGACAGGCAAACTTC.

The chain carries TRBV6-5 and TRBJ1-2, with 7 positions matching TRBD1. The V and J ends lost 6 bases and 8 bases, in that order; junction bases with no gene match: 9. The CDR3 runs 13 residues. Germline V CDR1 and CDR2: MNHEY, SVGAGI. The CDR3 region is CASRKPGTEGYTF. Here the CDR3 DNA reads TGTGCCAGCAGAAAGCCCGGGACAGAAGGCTACACCTTC.

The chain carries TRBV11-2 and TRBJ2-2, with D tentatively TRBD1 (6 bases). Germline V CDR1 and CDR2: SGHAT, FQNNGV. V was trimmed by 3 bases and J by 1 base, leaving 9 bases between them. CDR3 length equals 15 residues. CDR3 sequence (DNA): TGTGCCAGCAGCTTGGGCAGGGGGAACACCGGGGAGCTGTTTTTT. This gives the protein CASSLGRGNTGELFF.